This record looks at one TCR beta chain sequence and its context. No antigen is known for it. Assay: immunoSEQ multiplex PCR; the TCRdb copy retains only in-frame clones and omits some. Of 450,000 to 500,000 clones listed, 60% to 80% are singletons. All of the donors resided in Nashville, Tennessee, and each was a Caucasian adult. The data originate from a study of shared clonotypes between healthy human individuals. Findings and limits, study-wide: The expectation was that sequencing depth would affect clonotype sharing among donors. Only blood was sampled, and tissue TCR repertoires likely differ from blood ones.

The source material was PBMCs. This clonotype was obtained from a woman in her 40s in good health. Some clones in this sample may be carry-over from other donors' samples.

The CDR3 bases are TGTGCCAGCAGCGTAGTGGCTAGCGGGAGGTATGAGCAGTTCTTC. Translation gives CASSVVASGRYEQFF. The V call is TRBV9, the J call TRBJ2-1, with TRBD2 matching over 11 bases. The germline V gene has CDR1 SGDLS and CDR2 YYNGEE. CDR3 length equals 15 residues. The V gene end was trimmed by 0 bases and the J gene end by 8 bases; junction bases not matched to a gene: 4.